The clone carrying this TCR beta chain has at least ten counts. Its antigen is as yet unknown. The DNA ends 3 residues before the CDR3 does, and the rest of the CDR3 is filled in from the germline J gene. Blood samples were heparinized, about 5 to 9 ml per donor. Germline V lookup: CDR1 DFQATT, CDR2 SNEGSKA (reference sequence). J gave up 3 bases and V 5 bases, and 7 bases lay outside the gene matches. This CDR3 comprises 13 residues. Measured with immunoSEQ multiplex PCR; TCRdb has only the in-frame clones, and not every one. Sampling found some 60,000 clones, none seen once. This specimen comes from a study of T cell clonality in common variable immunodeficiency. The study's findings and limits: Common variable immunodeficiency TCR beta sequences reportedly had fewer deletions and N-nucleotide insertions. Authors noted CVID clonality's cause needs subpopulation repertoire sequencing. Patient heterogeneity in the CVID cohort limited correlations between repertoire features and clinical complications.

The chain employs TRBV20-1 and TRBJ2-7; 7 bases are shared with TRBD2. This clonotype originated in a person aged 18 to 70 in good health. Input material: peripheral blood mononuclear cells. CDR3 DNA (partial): TGCAGTGCTCTCAGCGGACTAGACTACGAG. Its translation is CSALSGLDYE. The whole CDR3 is CSALSGLDYEQYF.